This T cell receptor (beta chain) was retrieved from a study of post-analysis software for immune sequencing data. Study conclusions and caveats: Significantly lower normalized Chao1 diversity was found in patients with multiple sclerosis relative to controls.

As concerns this clonotype: Its antigen is undetermined.

Unique molecular identifiers were carried by the TCR beta cDNA libraries. Out of about 0.9 to 10 million T cells, about 510,000 cDNA molecules were generated. One entry per CDR3 protein, called by TCRdb with MiXCR from the PCR reads. The data show 740,000 or so distinct CDR3 sequences, roughly 58% seen once. This clonotype was sampled from a girl aged 10 to 17 with multiple sclerosis. The specimen was blood.

The DNA for the CDR3 is TGTGCCAGCAGTTTCCAAAGGGGGACCGGTCGGGGGAGGGTCCCGCACAATGAGCAGTTCTTC. Translated, it gives CASSFQRGTGRGRVPHNEQFF. The rearrangement links TRBV12-3 or TRBV12-4 to TRBJ2-1; TRBD2 might be the D (7 bases). CDR3 length: 21 amino acids. V was shortened by 3 bases and J by 5 bases, with 32 bases between the two germline ends.